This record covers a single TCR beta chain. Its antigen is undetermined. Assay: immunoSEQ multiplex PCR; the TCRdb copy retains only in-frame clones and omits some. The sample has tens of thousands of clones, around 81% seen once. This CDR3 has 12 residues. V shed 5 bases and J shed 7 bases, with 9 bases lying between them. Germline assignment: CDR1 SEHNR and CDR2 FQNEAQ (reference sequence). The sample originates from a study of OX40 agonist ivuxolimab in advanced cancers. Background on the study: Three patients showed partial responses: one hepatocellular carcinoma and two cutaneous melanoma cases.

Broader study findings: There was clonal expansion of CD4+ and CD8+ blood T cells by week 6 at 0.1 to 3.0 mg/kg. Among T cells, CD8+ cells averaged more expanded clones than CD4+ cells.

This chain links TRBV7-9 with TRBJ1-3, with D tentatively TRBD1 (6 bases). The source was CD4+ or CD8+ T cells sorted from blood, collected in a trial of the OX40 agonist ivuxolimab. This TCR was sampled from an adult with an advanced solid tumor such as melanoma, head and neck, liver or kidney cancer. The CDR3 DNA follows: TGTGCCAGCAGCCCTACAGGGAACACCATATATTTT. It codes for CASSPTGNTIYF.